This T cell receptor (beta chain) was obtained from a study of OX40 agonist ivuxolimab in advanced cancers. Study context: Participants averaged approximately 65 years of age (range about 23 to 90) and were less than 85% male.

With respect to this clone: Its antigen remains unidentified.

Libraries were prepared by immunoSEQ multiplex PCR; TCRdb keeps only in-frame clonotypes and omits some of them. In the table there are approximately 73,000 clones, around 90% of which are singletons. Germline lookup yields CDR1 WSHSY and CDR2 SAAADI. CDR3 length: 14 amino acids. Trimming stripped 3 bases from V and 3 bases from J, with 9 bases between. Study-wide points: Blood T cells, both CD4+ and CD8+, expanded clonally by week 6 at 0.1 to 3.0 mg/kg.

This specimen consisted of CD4+ or CD8+ T cells sorted from blood, obtained in a trial of the OX40 agonist ivuxolimab. The chain links TRBV10-2 to TRBJ1-5, with D tentatively TRBD1 (6 bases). The origin of this receptor is an adult with an advanced solid tumor such as melanoma, head and neck, liver or kidney cancer. This CDR3 is CASSDRTANQPQHF. DNA for the CDR3: TGCGCCAGCAGTGACCGGACAGCCAATCAGCCCCAGCATTTT.